This T cell receptor beta chain was profiled in a study of vaccination effects on CD4 cells after COVID-19. Before sequencing, viral peptide pools were used by the ViraFEST assay to expand antigen-specific CD4+ T cells. At the end of around eleven days of culture, CD4+ T cells were isolated. Two-dose BNT162b2 or mRNA-1273 vaccination was given to participants. Profiling relied on immunoSEQ multiplex PCR, and the TCRdb table lists in-frame clones only, not all of them. The sample yields over 50,000 clones, about 80% seen once. Regarding this clone: As yet, its antigen is unknown.

Here the sequenced sample was CD4+ T cells from PBMCs cultured with HCoV-229E spike peptides, taken after COVID-19 vaccination. The clonotype comes from a human donor who received a COVID-19 vaccine.

The CDR3 is CASSLGGTEHGYTF. CDR3 in DNA: TGCGCCAGCAGCTTGGGAGGGACCGAACATGGCTACACCTTC. The chain is built from TRBV5-1 and TRBJ1-2, with TRBD1 as a possible D gene (5 bases). The CDR3 is 14 residues long. Germline V gives CDR1 SGHRS, CDR2 YFSETQ. V lost 0 bases and J 6 bases, leaving 12 bases between the germline ends. Full variable domain (remainder filled in from reference TRBV5-1 and TRBJ1-2): KAGVTQTPRYLIKTRGQQVTLSCSPISGHRSVSWYQQTPGQGLQFLFEYFSETQRNKGNFPGRFSGRQFSNSRSEMNVSTLELGDSALYLCASSLGGTEHGYTFGSGTRLTVV.